This T cell receptor beta chain was found in a study of vaccination effects on CD4 cells after COVID-19. Study overall: The vaccine given was either BNT162b2 or mRNA-1273, in two doses.

Profiled with immunoSEQ multiplex PCR; TCRdb holds only in-frame clones, not every one. The sample records tens of thousands of clones, approximately 70% being singletons. The study's findings and limits: Healthy vaccinees showed cross-reactivity with common cold coronaviruses in only 1 of 255 vaccine-induced clones. The study had few convalescent patients and no early post-infection timepoints.

Points on this clone: The antigen is undetermined.

With 6 bases removed from V and 4 bases from J, the gap between germline ends came to 18 bases. Germline lookup yields CDR1 ENHRY and CDR2 SYGVKD. The CDR3 contains 15 residues. Expansion of antigen-specific CD4+ T cells with viral peptide pools was carried out by the ViraFEST assay before sequencing. CD4+ T cells were isolated after around 10 days of culture. Prior SARS-CoV-2 infection was absent in the vaccine recipients, as shown by negative nucleocapsid antibodies. On day 3 and again on day 7, half the medium was replaced with IL-2 medium. The receptor was derived from a human donor who received a COVID-19 vaccine. The specimen comprised CD4+ T cells from PBMCs cultured with HCoV-OC43 spike peptides, sampled before COVID-19 vaccination. The subset here: HCoV-OC43 spike overlapping peptide pool stimulation. This sequence joins TRBV10-3 and TRBJ1-1; tentative D call: TRBD1 (6 bases). Here the CDR3 DNA reads TGTGCCATCAGAGACAATGGGGGCGCGGGCACTGAAGCTTTCTTT. Its translation: CAIRDNGGAGTEAFF.